These T cell receptor beta chains were read from a single sample in a study of T cells in Graves' hyperthyroidism and ophthalmopathy. Each CDR3 protein gets one entry after TCRdb re-called the multiplex PCR reads with MiXCR. Among about 640,000 distinct CDR3 sequences listed, less than 45% were seen once. The sequenced sample was peripheral blood or thyroid tissue (not recorded which). All receptors derive from an adult man with Graves' disease, either hyperthyroidism or ophthalmopathy (not recorded which). The conserved cysteine and the conserved F or W are not part of the CDR3 here. D genes are given only for firm matches.

CDR3 protein | D gene | J gene | V gene
AISYRTGPEDTEAF | TRBD1 | TRBJ1-1 | TRBV6-5
ATSDFALATNEQF | TRBD2 | NA | TRBV24-1
ATWTGDDQPQH | TRBD1 | TRBJ1-5 | TRBV10-3
ASSSGTPYEQY | NA | TRBJ2-7 | TRBV9
ASRGKGVHEQY | NA | TRBJ2-7 | TRBV7-6
AISSANQETQY | NA | TRBJ2-5 | TRBV12-3/TRBV12-4
ASSGRRFYEQY | NA | TRBJ2-7 | TRBV25-1
ASSVEAHVKGTEAF | NA | TRBJ1-1 | TRBV9
SVGGHGNQPQH | NA | TRBJ1-5 | TRBV29-1
ASRDDSGELF | NA | TRBJ2-2 | TRBV7-9
SAPLGTQNTEAF | NA | TRBJ1-1 | TRBV29-1
ASSLVGGPSNQPQH | NA | TRBJ1-5 | TRBV7-2
ATSSLGRGGGYGYT | NA | TRBJ1-2 | TRBV15
ASSHGLAGGAGELF | TRBD2 | TRBJ2-2 | TRBV7-6
SAREKTGGYT | TRBD1 | TRBJ1-2 | TRBV20-1
AGSSGTDSYEQY | TRBD1 | TRBJ2-7 | TRBV5-1
ASTHSGGAEQY | TRBD2 | TRBJ2-7 | TRBV12-3/TRBV12-4
SVARTGANTEAF | TRBD1 | TRBJ1-1 | TRBV29-1
ASSQVVWGYGYT | NA | TRBJ1-2 | TRBV7-2
ASTGGQTQY | NA | TRBJ2-5 | TRBV27
ASSSRTGPSEQY | TRBD1 | TRBJ2-7 | TRBV7-9
ASSPVKNTGELF | NA | TRBJ2-2 | TRBV14
ATSDRAGGGGQPQH | TRBD1 | TRBJ1-5 | TRBV24-1
ASSVETSGGVGTETQY | TRBD2 | TRBJ2-5 | TRBV9
ASGRVNEKLF | NA | TRBJ1-4 | TRBV2
ASRLGQGWNSPLH | TRBD1 | TRBJ1-6 | TRBV12-3/TRBV12-4
SVETIEGLAGEAQY | TRBD2 | TRBJ2-5 | TRBV29-1
ASRPGGGNEKLF | TRBD1 | TRBJ1-4 | TRBV12-3/TRBV12-4
ASRRGSSYEQY | NA | TRBJ2-7 | TRBV7-9
ASSLQGQGNQPQH | TRBD1 | TRBJ1-5 | TRBV7-9
ASSEPRGLGEKLF | TRBD1 | TRBJ1-4 | TRBV25-1
ASSERGTTYNSPLH | NA | TRBJ1-6 | TRBV2
ASSVEATGRNSPLH | NA | TRBJ1-6 | TRBV9
SVADGTGGTEAF | TRBD1 | TRBJ1-1 | TRBV29-1
ASSDSSSGNTIY | NA | TRBJ1-3 | TRBV25-1
ASSGTNGTETQY | NA | TRBJ2-5 | TRBV2
ASSFVRTNTEAF | NA | TRBJ1-1 | TRBV7-9
ASSSTLSPTGELF | NA | TRBJ2-2 | TRBV5-1
ASSLGALNTEAF | NA | TRBJ1-1 | TRBV5-1
ASSWDIYSPLH | NA | TRBJ1-6 | TRBV7-6
ASSVQQIANEKLF | NA | TRBJ1-4 | TRBV19
SAFGLAGVSYEQY | TRBD2 | TRBJ2-7 | TRBV20-1
ASSRPGTSYGYT | NA | TRBJ1-2 | TRBV7-2
ASSLGQMNTGELF | NA | TRBJ2-2 | TRBV7-6
ASSQDAQPTNEKLF | NA | TRBJ1-4 | TRBV7-2
ASSLGPFGTSERKETQY | NA | TRBJ2-5 | TRBV7-9
ASSLSGQGRYGYT | TRBD1 | TRBJ1-2 | TRBV12-3/TRBV12-4
ASSQEGRSSGNTIY | NA | TRBJ1-3 | TRBV7-4
SQGLENTIY | NA | TRBJ1-3 | TRBV29-1
ASSYYPGDGDGYT | NA | TRBJ1-2 | TRBV10-3
ASGLGREGYEQY | NA | TRBJ2-7 | TRBV5-1
SARFRAGNSPLH | NA | TRBJ1-6 | TRBV20-1
ATSVPDTDTQY | NA | TRBJ2-3 | TRBV24-1
ASSDAFNSPLH | NA | TRBJ1-6 | TRBV6-4
ASRESGAATQETQY | TRBD2 | TRBJ2-5 | TRBV19
ASSDLGSNTEAF | NA | TRBJ1-1 | TRBV25-1
ASSLFRGNNSPLH | NA | TRBJ1-6 | TRBV7-6